This TCR beta chain was retrieved from a study of T cell clonotyping in hematopoietic cell transplantation. Across the whole study: Pretransplant recipient samples were taken after cytoreduction. Points from the study as a whole: Broader posttransplant TCR repertoire diversity was predicted by graft donor and pretransplant recipient Inverse Simpson Index values. Recipient TCR diversity dropped after transplant; expanded clonotypes rose from day 30 to 180.

On this clone: Its antigen is not known.

Stated time point: recipient sample about 28 days before transplant, after cytoreduction. Germline CDR1 reads SNHLY; CDR2 reads FYNNEI. The CDR3 loop spans 13 amino acids. With V trimmed by 6 bases and J by 7 bases, 0 bases remained unmatched. Profiling relied on immunoSEQ multiplex PCR, and the TCRdb table lists in-frame clones only, not all of them. The sample records around 37,000 clones, 85% being singletons. This TCR came from a man aged 55 to 69 with acute myeloid leukemia. Some clones in this sample may be carry-over from other donors' samples. The sequenced sample was peripheral blood mononuclear cells, obtained before stem cell transplant. The chain uses TRBV2 and TRBJ2-1; 13 bases map to TRBD2. Here the CDR3 reads CASRTSGGNEQFF. The CDR3 DNA follows: TGTGCCAGCAGGACTAGCGGGGGGAATGAGCAGTTCTTC.